The rows below give T cell receptor beta chains drawn from one sample of a study of T cell responses to AZD1222 COVID-19 vaccine. The data were produced by immunoSEQ multiplex PCR, yet TCRdb's version contains in-frame clones alone and is incomplete. Of 140,000 to 150,000 clones detected, over 80% appear once; the ten largest clones hold 3% to 4%. Sample: peripheral blood, taken 28 days after the second AZD1222 dose. The receptors here all came from an adult who received the AZD1222 COVID-19 vaccine. Each CDR3 is given with its conserved first and last residue. The D gene is left open where the match is weak. A row's size may be missing; if present it is once, few, many or a size class.

clone size,V gene,J gene,D gene,CDR3 protein,CDR3 DNA
NA,TRBV5-1,TRBJ2-3,TRBD2,CASSLEASGGDTQYF,TGCGCCAGCAGCTTGGAGGCTAGCGGGGGAGATACGCAGTATTTT
NA,TRBV3-1/TRBV3-2,TRBJ2-7,NA,CASGPYYEQYF,TGTGCCAGCGGACCCTACTACGAGCAGTACTTC
NA,TRBV19,TRBJ1-1,NA,CASSGRGRETEAFF,TGTGCCAGTAGTGGAAGGGGAAGGGAAACTGAAGCTTTCTTT
NA,TRBV11-3,TRBJ2-4,TRBD1,CASSPRTGDELKNIQYF,TGTGCCAGCAGCCCAAGGACAGGGGATGAACTCAAAAACATTCAGTACTTC
NA,TRBV7-7,TRBJ2-2,NA,CASSFGGRERVTGELFF,TGTGCTAGCAGCTTTGGGGGTCGGGAGAGAGTCACCGGGGAGCTGTTTTTT
NA,TRBV29-1,TRBJ1-4,TRBD1,CSVVSGGSNEKLFF,TGCAGCGTTGTGTCAGGGGGAAGTAATGAAAAACTGTTTTTT
NA,TRBV12-5,TRBJ2-4,TRBD1,CASGLFGTGGWLTKNIQYF,TGTGCTAGTGGTTTGTTCGGGACAGGGGGCTGGCTAACCAAAAACATTCAGTACTTC
few,TRBV4-2,TRBJ2-2,TRBD2,CASSQETSGSAGELFF,TGTGCCAGCAGCCAAGAGACTAGCGGGAGTGCCGGGGAGCTGTTTTTT
NA,TRBV24-1,TRBJ2-7,NA,CATSDFRQPYEQYF,TGTGCCACCAGTGATTTTCGGCAGCCCTACGAGCAGTACTTC
large,TRBV14,TRBJ2-2,TRBD2,CASSPGLAVTNTGELFF,TGTGCCAGCAGCCCCGGACTAGCGGTAACGAACACCGGGGAGCTGTTTTTT
NA,TRBV7-9,TRBJ1-6,TRBD1,CASSRETGENSPLHF,TGTGCCAGCAGCCGCGAAACAGGGGAAAATTCACCCCTCCACTTT
NA,TRBV19,TRBJ2-1,TRBD2,CASSIETGRPPNEQFF,TGTGCCAGTAGTATAGAAACCGGGAGGCCACCCAATGAGCAGTTCTTC
NA,TRBV27,TRBJ2-1,TRBD2,CASTGWSGKSNEQFF,TGTGCCAGCACAGGGTGGAGCGGGAAGTCCAATGAGCAGTTCTTC
NA,TRBV15,TRBJ1-2,TRBD1,CATSRDQQGKIGYGYTF,TGTGCCACCAGCAGAGATCAACAGGGGAAAATTGGCTATGGCTACACCTTC
once,TRBV11-1,TRBJ1-2,TRBD1,CASSPLADRVYGYTF,TGTGCCAGCAGCCCCTTAGCCGACAGGGTCTATGGCTACACCTTC
few,TRBV27,TRBJ1-4,NA,CASSLRGGEKLFF,TGTGCCAGCAGTTTAAGGGGAGGGGAAAAACTGTTTTTT
once,TRBV14,TRBJ1-2,TRBD1,CASSARTGGHGYTF,TGTGCCAGCAGCGCCCGGACAGGGGGCCATGGCTACACCTTC
NA,TRBV2,TRBJ2-2,NA,CASDGGRGPTENTGELFF,TGTGCCAGCGACGGAGGACGAGGCCCGACAGAAAACACCGGGGAGCTGTTTTTT
NA,TRBV4-1,TRBJ2-5,NA,CASSQVRAETQYF,TGCGCCAGCAGCCAAGTGCGGGCCGAGACCCAGTACTTC
NA,TRBV19,TRBJ2-2,NA,CASSSTGNTGELFF,TGTGCCAGTAGTAGCACAGGGAACACCGGGGAGCTGTTTTTT
NA,TRBV3-1/TRBV3-2,TRBJ2-1,NA,CASSQAANSNEQFF,TGTGCCAGCAGCCAAGCGGCGAACTCCAATGAGCAGTTCTTC
NA,TRBV5-1,TRBJ1-1,NA,CASSLGPVNTEAFF,TGCGCCAGCAGCTTGGGTCCCGTGAACACTGAAGCTTTCTTT
NA,TRBV7-2,TRBJ2-3,NA,CASSLGGGASDTQYF,TGTGCCAGCAGCCTGGGGGGGGGCGCATCAGATACGCAGTATTTT
once,TRBV9,TRBJ1-3,NA,CASRPDAGTLGNTIYF,TGTGCCAGCAGGCCCGACGCGGGGACACTAGGAAACACCATATATTTT
NA,TRBV28,TRBJ1-4,NA,CASSLQGLNEKLFF,TGTGCCAGCAGTTTGCAGGGTTTGAATGAAAAACTGTTTTTT
NA,TRBV3-1/TRBV3-2,TRBJ1-3,NA,CASSQGSTNTIYF,TGTGCCAGCAGCCAAGGGTCAACAAACACCATATATTTT
NA,TRBV7-2,TRBJ1-4,NA,CASRGGTREKLFF,TGTGCCAGCAGGGGGGGAACAAGAGAAAAACTGTTTTTT
NA,TRBV6-5,TRBJ2-1,TRBD1,CASGLGQGAHNEQFF,TGTGCCAGCGGACTAGGACAGGGGGCCCACAATGAGCAGTTCTTC
NA,TRBV12-3/TRBV12-4,TRBJ2-7,TRBD2,CASSLGGRDEQYF,TGTGCCAGCAGCCTGGGGGGGAGGGACGAGCAGTACTTC
NA,TRBV18,TRBJ1-4,NA,CASSQQRSNEKLFF,TGTGCCAGCTCGCAACAGCGGTCTAATGAAAAACTGTTTTTT
NA,TRBV5-1,TRBJ2-5,TRBD1,CASSPGQIQETQYF,TGCGCCAGCAGCCCGGGACAGATACAAGAGACCCAGTACTTC
NA,TRBV7-9,TRBJ1-1,TRBD1,CASSGDRGFTEAFF,TGTGCCAGCTCTGGGGACAGGGGATTCACTGAAGCTTTCTTT
NA,TRBV7-2,TRBJ2-7,TRBD1,CASGDRGYEQYF,TGTGCCAGCGGCGACAGGGGCTACGAGCAGTACTTC
once,TRBV5-5,TRBJ1-4,NA,CASSLTQTGLFNEKLFF,TGTGCCAGCAGCTTGACTCAAACGGGCCTCTTCAATGAAAAACTGTTTTTT
NA,TRBV11-2,TRBJ1-6,TRBD1,CASSRSPGQGASPLHF,TGTGCCAGCAGCCGATCGCCGGGACAGGGGGCTTCACCCCTCCACTTT
NA,TRBV19,TRBJ1-1,NA,CASSTPGGANTEAFF,TGTGCCAGTAGTACCCCGGGGGGGGCGAACACTGAAGCTTTCTTT
NA,TRBV7-2,TRBJ1-1,NA,CASSLGPMNTEAFF,TGTGCCAGCAGCTTAGGACCTATGAACACTGAAGCTTTCTTT
NA,TRBV5-1,TRBJ1-1,NA,CASSSNPSGGTEAFF,TGCGCCAGCAGCTCCAACCCCTCCGGGGGCACTGAAGCTTTCTTT
NA,TRBV7-9,TRBJ1-2,NA,CASSLEGRANGYTF,TGTGCCAGCAGCTTAGAGGGCAGGGCGAATGGCTACACCTTC
NA,TRBV27,TRBJ2-7,NA,CASSRTSTYEQYF,TGTGCCAGCAGCCGGACTTCGACCTACGAGCAGTACTTC
NA,TRBV7-8,TRBJ2-1,TRBD1,CASSSPTGISDEQFF,TGTGCCAGCAGCTCTCCGACAGGGATCTCGGATGAGCAGTTCTTC
NA,TRBV6-1,TRBJ1-1,NA,CASSEAGMNTEAFF,TGTGCCAGCAGTGAGGCCGGAATGAACACTGAAGCTTTCTTT